The present T cell receptor (beta chain) was sequenced within a study of identical twins. The CDR3 is 14 residues long. Looked up from germline, CDR1 is DFQATT and CDR2 is SNEGSKA (reference sequence). Deletions cut 1 base from V and 2 bases from J, with 6 bases between. TCRdb reprocessed the 5' RACE reads with MiXCR, giving one entry per CDR3 protein. The sample carries 1,800,000 or so distinct CDR3 sequences, around 29% recorded once. The sequence was obtained from a newborn girl in good health. The chain carries TRBV20-1 and TRBJ1-6, with D possibly being TRBD1 (5 bases). Material for sequencing was cord blood. As DNA, the CDR3 is TGCAGTGCTAGAGGACAGCCCTATAATTCACCCCTCCACTTT. Its translation: CSARGQPYNSPLHF.